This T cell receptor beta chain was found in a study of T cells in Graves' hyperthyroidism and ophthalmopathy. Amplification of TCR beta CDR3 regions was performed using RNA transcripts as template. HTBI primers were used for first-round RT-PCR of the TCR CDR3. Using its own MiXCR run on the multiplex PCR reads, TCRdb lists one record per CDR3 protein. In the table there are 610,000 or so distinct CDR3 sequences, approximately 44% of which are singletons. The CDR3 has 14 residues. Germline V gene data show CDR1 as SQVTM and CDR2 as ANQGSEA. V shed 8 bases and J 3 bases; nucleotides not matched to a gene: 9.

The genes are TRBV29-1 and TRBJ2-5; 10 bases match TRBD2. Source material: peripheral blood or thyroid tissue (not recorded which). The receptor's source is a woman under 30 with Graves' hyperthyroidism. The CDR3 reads CSLIVSGRKETQYF. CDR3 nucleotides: TGCAGCTTAATTGTTAGCGGGAGGAAAGAGACCCAGTACTTC.